Presented here are 30 T cell receptor beta chains from one specimen sequenced in a study of CD8 T cells in Susac syndrome. Random hexamers were used to reverse transcribe roughly 0.5 to 1 ug of RNA. TCRdb ran MiXCR on the immunoSEQ multiplex PCR reads and lists one entry per CDR3 protein. Here the sample spans hundreds of thousands of distinct CDR3 sequences, roughly 95% being singletons. Sequencing used CD4+ T cells from PBMCs. The receptor source for this set is a human donor with multiple sclerosis.

J is TRBJ1-2 and V is TRBV6-5; D is perhaps TRBD1 (5 bases). The germline V gene has CDR1 MNHEY and CDR2 SVGAGI. This CDR3 spans 16 amino acids. V lost 0 bases, J lost 4 bases, and 15 bases lay in between. Written as DNA, the CDR3 is TGTGCCAGCAGTTACTCGACCCAGGGTTCCGGCTATGGCTACACCTTC. Amino acid sequence: CASSYSTQGSGYGYTF.

The V gene is TRBV6-1, the J gene TRBJ1-2; D gene uncertain. The V and J ends lost 6 bases and 2 bases respectively, with 7 bases between them. Germline V lookup: CDR1 MNHNS, CDR2 SASEGT. The CDR3 runs to 12 residues. The CDR3 loop is CASSGPNYGYTF. The CDR3 DNA reads TGTGCCAGCAGCGGACCGAACTATGGCTACACCTTC.

The V and J genes are TRBV6-1 and TRBJ1-1; weak D call: TRBD1 (5 bases). Germline values: CDR1 MNHNS, CDR2 SASEGT. CDR3 length equals 14 residues. V was trimmed by 4 bases and J by 0 bases, leaving 9 bases between them. The chain's CDR3 is CASSVGVMNTEAFF. The CDR3 DNA reads TGTGCCAGCAGTGTGGGGGTAATGAACACTGAAGCTTTCTTT.

This sequence joins TRBV9 and TRBJ2-1, with TRBD2 matching 12 bases. Trimming took 4 bases from V and 9 from J; bases not matched to a gene: 8. This CDR3 has 15 amino acids. The V gene's germline CDR1 is SGDLS and CDR2 YYNGEE. CDR3 loop: CASSLGASGGGEQFF. The CDR3 DNA reads TGTGCCAGCAGCCTAGGGGCTAGCGGGGGGGGTGAGCAGTTCTTC.

The V call is TRBV18, the J call TRBJ2-1; D is unclear. The CDR3 has 14 amino acids. The V end lost 3 bases, the J end lost 3 bases, and 9 bases lay between the germline ends. In germline, CDR1 is KGHSH, CDR2 LQKENI. The CDR3 nucleotides are TGTGCCAGCTCACCCGGAATGGACTACAATGAGCAGTTCTTC. It yields the protein CASSPGMDYNEQFF.

The genes are TRBV4-2 and TRBJ2-5, with 10 bases aligning to TRBD2. The CDR3 runs 15 residues. Germline V gene sequence: CDR1 LGHNA, CDR2 YNFKEQ. V lost 7 bases, J lost 5 bases, and 10 bases stayed unmatched. The CDR3, as DNA: TGTGCCAGCACCCCGAGCCAGCGGGGGGGGGAGACCCAGTACTTC. Translation gives CASTPSQRGGETQYF.

The chain has TRBV12-3 or TRBV12-4 and TRBJ1-1; perhaps TRBD1 as D (6 bases). Trimming removed 6 bases at V and 10 bases at J, with 24 bases between. The CDR3 runs 15 residues. The CDR3: CASRAPGGQGNGAFF. The CDR3 DNA reads as TGTGCCAGCAGAGCTCCAGGAGGTCAGGGGAACGGAGCTTTCTTT.

This sequence joins TRBV14 and TRBJ2-3; D is uncertain. The CDR3 covers 12 residues. Germline V gene lookup returns CDR1 SGHDN and CDR2 FVKESK. The V and J ends lost 4 bases and 2 bases respectively, with 4 bases between them. The chain's CDR3 is CASSPVTDTQYF. CDR3 DNA sequence: TGTGCCAGCAGCCCCGTCACAGATACGCAGTATTTT.

This sequence joins TRBV19 and TRBJ2-3, with 9 bases that match TRBD2. CDR1 is LNHDA, CDR2 SQIVND, per germline (reference sequence). This CDR3 is 14 amino acids long. With 9 bases clipped from V and 5 bases from J, the junction kept 9 bases outside the gene matches. CDR3 nucleotide sequence: TGTGCCAGCACGCCGGGACTAGCTATAGATACGCAGTATTTT. This translates into CASTPGLAIDTQYF.

The chain is built from TRBV12-3 or TRBV12-4 and TRBJ1-2; D is ambiguous. CDR3 length: 13 amino acids. Deletions cut 5 bases from V and 3 bases from J, with 10 bases between. In nucleotides, the CDR3 is TGTGCCAGCAGTAGTGGCGGCTACTATGGCTACACCTTC. This codes for CASSSGGYYGYTF.

The J gene is TRBJ2-2, the V gene TRBV9; 7 bases are shared with TRBD1. CDR1 and CDR2 from the germline V gene are SGDLS and YYNGEE. The V and J ends lost 7 bases and 4 bases, in that order; junction bases with no gene match: 10. CDR3 length: 15 amino acids. The CDR3 here is CASSTRQGGTGELFF. The CDR3 DNA sequence: TGTGCCAGCTCTACAAGACAGGGTGGCACCGGGGAGCTGTTTTTT.

This chain joins TRBV7-9 and TRBJ2-5; no clear D. The CDR3 sequence is 15 residues long. V was pared by 1 base and J by 0 bases, with 9 bases between. Germline V gene lookup returns CDR1 SEHNR and CDR2 FQNEAQ (reference sequence). Here the CDR3 reads CASSLDNSYQETQYF. The CDR3 nucleotides are TGTGCCAGCAGCTTAGACAACAGCTACCAAGAGACCCAGTACTTC.

J is TRBJ1-1 and V is TRBV7-9; 9 bases agree with TRBD1. Germline V lookup: CDR1 SEHNR, CDR2 FQNEAQ (reference sequence). The length of the CDR3 is 13 residues. The V segment lost 5 bases and the J segment 7 bases; nucleotides outside the gene matches: 5. The CDR3 DNA is TGTGCCAGCAGCGACAGGGGGAGAGGTGAAGCTTTCTTT. It encodes CASSDRGRGEAFF.

Concerning this clonotype: A junction end diverges from the germline sequence, so it may reflect a read error. The chain employs TRBV5-1 and TRBJ1-1, with 7 bases matching TRBD1. This CDR3 has 15 residues. Germline values: CDR1 SGHRS, CDR2 YFSETQ. CDR3 coding DNA: TGCGCCAGCAGCAGAACGGGACAGCCGAACACTGAAGTTTTCTTT. It codes for CASSRTGQPNTEVFF.

The chain couples TRBV27 to TRBJ2-7; D might be TRBD2 (6 bases). The CDR3 has 15 residues. The germline CDR1 and CDR2 sequences are MNHEY and SMNVEV (reference sequence). V was pared by 0 bases and J by 3 bases, with 12 bases between. CDR3 bases: TGTGCCAGCAGTTTATCGGAGGGGAGTTACTACGAGCAGTACTTC. Amino acid sequence: CASSLSEGSYYEQYF.

The J gene is TRBJ1-4, the V gene TRBV5-6; TRBD1 aligns across 7 bases. The V gene's germline CDR1 is SGHDT and CDR2 YYEEEE. There are 14 residues in the CDR3. V lost 3 bases and J lost 8; bases outside the gene matches: 7. CDR3 loop: CASSWTGRKEKLFF. CDR3 DNA sequence: TGTGCCAGCAGCTGGACAGGAAGAAAGGAAAAACTGTTTTTT.

This chain links TRBV12-3 or TRBV12-4 with TRBJ2-2; 8 bases map to TRBD2. The CDR3 has 14 amino acids. V lost 5 bases to trimming and J lost 1 base; unmatched junction nucleotides: 0. The CDR3 loop is CASSTSGNTGELFF. The CDR3 DNA follows: TGTGCCAGCAGTACTAGCGGGAACACCGGGGAGCTGTTTTTT.

V usage is TRBV3-1 and J usage is TRBJ2-2; D may be TRBD1 or TRBD2 (5 bases each). Germline-derived CDR1 and CDR2 are LGHDT and YNNKEL (reference sequence). The CDR3 length is 15 residues. Deletions cut 3 bases from V and 3 bases from J, with 11 bases between. The CDR3 nucleotides read TGTGCCAGCAGCCAGGGGCTAGCAGACACCGGGGAGCTGTTTTTT. Protein: CASSQGLADTGELFF.

This sequence joins TRBV11-2 and TRBJ1-3, with 8 bases aligning to TRBD1. The CDR3 loop spans 15 amino acids. Unmatched junction bases numbered 5, after V lost 5 bases and J lost 2 bases. From germline, CDR1 is SGHAT and CDR2 FQNNGV. DNA for the CDR3: TGTGCCAGCAGCGAAGGGACAGGTCCTGGAAACACCATATATTTT. Translated, it gives CASSEGTGPGNTIYF.

The chain has TRBV7-9 and TRBJ1-2, with D perhaps matching TRBD1 (5 bases). From germline, CDR1 is SEHNR and CDR2 FQNEAQ (reference sequence). This CDR3 is 13 amino acids long. The V end lost 4 bases, the J end lost 8 bases, and 14 bases lay between the germline ends. The CDR3 sequence is CASSSGQGGGYTF. CDR3 bases: TGTGCCAGCAGCTCAGGGCAGGGTGGAGGCTACACCTTC.

The V and J genes are TRBV7-9 and TRBJ2-3, with D uncertain. Germline assignment: CDR1 SEHNR and CDR2 FQNEAQ (reference sequence). The V gene lost 0 bases and the J gene lost 0 bases, with 4 bases spanning the gap. The CDR3 contains 14 residues. This CDR3 is CASSLATSTDTQYF. Here the CDR3 DNA reads TGTGCCAGCAGCTTAGCTACCAGCACAGATACGCAGTATTTT.

The V gene is TRBV29-1, the J gene TRBJ2-2, with a tentative D call TRBD2 (5 bases). V lost 5 bases and J 1 base, leaving 11 bases between the germline ends. Per germline, CDR1 SQVTM and CDR2 ANQGSEA. This CDR3 has 14 amino acids. The DNA for the CDR3 is TGCAGCGTTACCGGGATAAAGAACACCGGGGAGCTGTTTTTT. Translated: CSVTGIKNTGELFF.

This chain connects TRBV5-4 to TRBJ1-5, with D tentatively TRBD1 (5 bases). The V end lost 5 bases, the J end lost 5 bases, and 14 bases lay between the germline ends. Per the germline V gene, CDR1 is SGHNT and CDR2 is YYREEE (reference sequence). This CDR3 is 14 amino acids long. CDR3 bases: TGTGCCAGCAGTATAACAGGAGGTCATCAGCCCCAGCATTTT. This codes for CASSITGGHQPQHF.

Only one count was recorded for this clonotype. The chain couples TRBV4-2 to TRBJ2-1; 12 positions agree with TRBD2. The CDR3 spans 17 residues. CDR1 LGHNA and CDR2 YNFKEQ come from the germline V gene. V was clipped by 5 bases and J by 8 bases; unmatched bases: 13. CDR3 in DNA: TGTGCCAGCAGCGTGCAAACCGGGACTAGCGGGCTGGATGAGCAGTTCTTC. Translation: CASSVQTGTSGLDEQFF.

This chain links TRBV5-4 with TRBJ2-5, with 10 bases fitting TRBD2. V was pared by 0 bases and J by 5 bases, with 7 bases of the junction left unmatched. The CDR3 covers 16 residues. Germline CDR1 reads SGHNT; CDR2 reads YYREEE (reference sequence). The CDR3 sequence is CASSLVLAGTGETQYF. The CDR3 DNA is TGTGCCAGCAGCTTGGTACTAGCGGGGACTGGGGAGACCCAGTACTTC.

V usage is TRBV4-1 and J usage is TRBJ2-7; no clear D gene. CDR1 and CDR2 from the germline V gene are MGHRA and YSYEKL. Trimming shortened V by 4 bases and J by 7 bases, and 20 bases separated the two germline ends. This CDR3 has 15 residues. In DNA, the CDR3 is TGCGCCAGCAGCCCTCATTTAAGACGAAACCGGGAGCAGTACTTC. Translating gives CASSPHLRRNREQYF.

The CDR3 region is CATSDSLPGQGPNYGYTF. The CDR3 DNA follows: TGTGCCACCAGTGATTCACTACCGGGACAGGGACCCAACTATGGCTACACCTTC. The V and J genes are TRBV24-1 and TRBJ1-2; 9 bases map to TRBD1. Per the germline V gene, CDR1 is KGHDR and CDR2 is SFDVKD. V lost 2 bases and J lost 2; bases outside the gene matches: 11. The CDR3 sequence is 18 residues long.

The J gene is TRBJ2-7, the V gene TRBV5-1; 8 bases map to TRBD1. This CDR3 has 15 residues. Germline trimming cut 5 bases from V and 5 bases from J; bases unmatched to any gene: 12. The V gene's germline CDR1 is SGHRS and CDR2 YFSETQ. CDR3 bases: TGCGCCAGCAGGATCCTCCCGGACAGGGCTGACGAGCAGTACTTC. It translates to CASRILPDRADEQYF.

The V and J genes are TRBV10-2 and TRBJ2-7, with 14 bases fitting TRBD2. Germline V gives CDR1 WSHSY, CDR2 SAAADI. V dropped 10 bases and J dropped 3; count of bases not matched to a gene: 5. The CDR3 runs to 14 residues. The DNA of the CDR3 is TGCGCCACCCGACTAGCGGGGGGGGTCTACGAGCAGTACGTC. As protein: CATRLAGGVYEQYV.

V usage is TRBV20-1 and J usage is TRBJ2-5, with D hard to call. Looked up from germline, CDR1 is DFQATT and CDR2 is SNEGSKA (reference sequence). The CDR3 totals 12 residues. Trimming cost V 0 bases and J 5 bases, with 7 bases left between them. The CDR3 DNA is TGCAGTGCTAGAGATAATTGGGAGACCCAGTACTTC. It is translated as CSARDNWETQYF.